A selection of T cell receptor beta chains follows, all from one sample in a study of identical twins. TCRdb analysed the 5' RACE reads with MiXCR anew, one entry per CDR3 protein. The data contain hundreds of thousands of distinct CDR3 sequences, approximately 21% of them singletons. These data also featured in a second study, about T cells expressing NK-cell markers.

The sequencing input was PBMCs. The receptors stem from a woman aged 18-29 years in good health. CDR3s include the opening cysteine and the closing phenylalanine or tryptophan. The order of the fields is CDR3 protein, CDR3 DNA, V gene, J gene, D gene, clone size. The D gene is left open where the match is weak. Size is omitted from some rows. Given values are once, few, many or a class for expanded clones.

CDR3 protein: CATARDSYSSGADTQYF
CDR3 DNA: TGTGCCACCGCAAGGGACAGTTATTCTAGCGGCGCAGATACGCAGTATTTT
V gene: TRBV7-2
J gene: TRBJ2-3
D gene: .
clone size: few

CDR3 protein: CASRPPGTGVNTGELFF
CDR3 DNA: TGTGCCAGCAGACCGCCTGGGACAGGGGTAAACACCGGGGAGCTGTTTTTT
V gene: TRBV7-9
J gene: TRBJ2-2
D gene: TRBD1
clone size: few

CDR3 protein: CASSFWGSTYEQYF
CDR3 DNA: TGTGCCAGCAGTTTTTGGGGCTCAACCTACGAGCAGTACTTC
V gene: TRBV12-3/TRBV12-4
J gene: TRBJ2-7
D gene: .
clone size: .

CDR3 protein: CASSLPSGRRSGELFF
CDR3 DNA: TGTGCCAGCAGCTTACCCTCGGGCCGACGGAGCGGGGAGCTGTTTTTT
V gene: TRBV7-8
J gene: TRBJ2-2
D gene: .
clone size: .

CDR3 protein: CSASGNNSPLHF
CDR3 DNA: TGCAGTGCTTCCGGAAACAATTCACCCCTCCACTTT
V gene: TRBV20-1
J gene: TRBJ1-6
D gene: .
clone size: .

CDR3 protein: CSGSTRPVRLNEQFF
CDR3 DNA: TGCAGTGGATCTACAAGGCCAGTTCGTCTCAATGAGCAGTTCTTC
V gene: TRBV20-1
J gene: TRBJ2-1
D gene: .
clone size: .

CDR3 protein: CASSTPGQGSPLHF
CDR3 DNA: TGTGCCAGCAGCACCCCGGGACAGGGGTCACCCCTCCACTTT
V gene: TRBV7-8
J gene: TRBJ1-6
D gene: TRBD1
clone size: .

CDR3 protein: CSAPVAGDPDTQYF
CDR3 DNA: TGCAGTGCCCCTGTGGCGGGGGATCCCGATACGCAGTATTTT
V gene: TRBV20-1
J gene: TRBJ2-3
D gene: TRBD2
clone size: few

CDR3 protein: CASSADSFYQPQHF
CDR3 DNA: TGTGCCAGCAGCGCGGACAGTTTTTATCAGCCCCAGCATTTT
V gene: TRBV9
J gene: TRBJ1-5
D gene: .
clone size: .

CDR3 protein: CAISDRDRGIYGYTF
CDR3 DNA: TGTGCCATCAGTGATCGGGACAGGGGCATTTATGGCTACACCTTC
V gene: TRBV10-3
J gene: TRBJ1-2
D gene: TRBD1
clone size: .

CDR3 protein: CASSLVVNNEQFF
CDR3 DNA: TGTGCCAGCAGTTTAGTGGTCAACAATGAGCAGTTCTTC
V gene: TRBV12-3/TRBV12-4
J gene: TRBJ2-1
D gene: .
clone size: few

CDR3 protein: CASSYGRSLTDTQYF
CDR3 DNA: TGTGCCAGCAGTTACGGGCGGAGCCTCACAGATACGCAGTATTTT
V gene: TRBV6-5
J gene: TRBJ2-3
D gene: .
clone size: .

CDR3 protein: CASKYGQVAREQYF
CDR3 DNA: TGTGCCAGCAAATACGGGCAGGTCGCTAGAGAGCAGTACTTC
V gene: TRBV6-1
J gene: TRBJ2-7
D gene: .
clone size: few

CDR3 protein: CSASRTGRSAGELFF
CDR3 DNA: TGCAGTGCTAGCCGTACGGGTCGTAGTGCCGGGGAGCTGTTTTTT
V gene: TRBV20-1
J gene: TRBJ2-2
D gene: .
clone size: few

CDR3 protein: CATQMMTGAYEQYF
CDR3 DNA: TGTGCCACCCAGATGATGACTGGGGCCTACGAGCAGTACTTC
V gene: TRBV15
J gene: TRBJ2-7
D gene: .
clone size: .

CDR3 protein: CASSLPNSGANVLTF
CDR3 DNA: TGTGCCAGCAGCTTACCGAACTCTGGGGCCAACGTCCTGACTTTC
V gene: TRBV13
J gene: TRBJ2-6
D gene: .
clone size: .

CDR3 protein: CTSSFTGTSGAPKYEQYF
CDR3 DNA: TGTACCAGCAGTTTCACCGGGACTAGCGGTGCCCCTAAGTACGAGCAGTACTTC
V gene: TRBV3-1
J gene: TRBJ2-7
D gene: TRBD2
clone size: .

CDR3 protein: CASSPTRDGSSYEQYF
CDR3 DNA: TGCGCCAGCAGCCCAACTCGAGATGGGAGCTCCTACGAGCAGTACTTC
V gene: TRBV5-1
J gene: TRBJ2-7
D gene: .
clone size: .

CDR3 protein: CSARRQIHEQFF
CDR3 DNA: TGCAGTGCTAGGCGGCAGATCCATGAGCAGTTCTTC
V gene: TRBV20-1
J gene: TRBJ2-1
D gene: .
clone size: few

CDR3 protein: CSANDSPNSPLHF
CDR3 DNA: TGCAGTGCGAATGACAGTCCCAATTCACCCCTCCACTTT
V gene: TRBV20-1
J gene: TRBJ1-6
D gene: .
clone size: few

CDR3 protein: CASSQRTSGREAGNEQFF
CDR3 DNA: TGCGCCAGCAGTCAAAGGACTAGCGGGAGGGAGGCGGGGAATGAGCAGTTCTTC
V gene: TRBV4-3
J gene: TRBJ2-1
D gene: TRBD2
clone size: few

CDR3 protein: CSAPRGRGFSTDTQYF
CDR3 DNA: TGCAGTGCACCGAGGGGGCGCGGGTTTAGCACAGATACGCAGTATTTT
V gene: TRBV20-1
J gene: TRBJ2-3
D gene: TRBD1
clone size: few

CDR3 protein: CAWSGLNTGELFF
CDR3 DNA: TGTGCCTGGAGTGGTCTGAACACCGGGGAGCTGTTTTTT
V gene: TRBV30
J gene: TRBJ2-2
D gene: .
clone size: few

CDR3 protein: CSVEVGDEQYF
CDR3 DNA: TGCAGCGTTGAGGTGGGCGACGAGCAGTACTTC
V gene: TRBV29-1
J gene: TRBJ2-7
D gene: .
clone size: many

CDR3 protein: CASSLPPLSGDAYNEQFF
CDR3 DNA: TGTGCCAGCAGCTTACCGCCTTTGAGCGGGGATGCCTACAATGAGCAGTTCTTC
V gene: TRBV5-6
J gene: TRBJ2-1
D gene: TRBD2
clone size: many

CDR3 protein: CASSPISGRYNEQFF
CDR3 DNA: TGTGCCAGCAGTCCCATTAGCGGGAGGTACAATGAGCAGTTCTTC
V gene: TRBV12-3/TRBV12-4
J gene: TRBJ2-1
D gene: TRBD2
clone size: few

CDR3 protein: CASSPGHIEAFF
CDR3 DNA: TGTGCCAGCAGTCCAGGGCATATTGAAGCTTTCTTT
V gene: TRBV12-3/TRBV12-4
J gene: TRBJ1-1
D gene: .
clone size: few

CDR3 protein: CASSYSRLAGGPEQYF
CDR3 DNA: TGTGCCAGCAGTTACTCGAGGCTAGCGGGAGGGCCCGAGCAGTACTTC
V gene: TRBV6-5
J gene: TRBJ2-7
D gene: TRBD2
clone size: few

CDR3 protein: CSVISTGLETQYF
CDR3 DNA: TGCAGCGTCATTTCCACGGGACTGGAGACCCAGTACTTC
V gene: TRBV29-1
J gene: TRBJ2-5
D gene: .
clone size: .